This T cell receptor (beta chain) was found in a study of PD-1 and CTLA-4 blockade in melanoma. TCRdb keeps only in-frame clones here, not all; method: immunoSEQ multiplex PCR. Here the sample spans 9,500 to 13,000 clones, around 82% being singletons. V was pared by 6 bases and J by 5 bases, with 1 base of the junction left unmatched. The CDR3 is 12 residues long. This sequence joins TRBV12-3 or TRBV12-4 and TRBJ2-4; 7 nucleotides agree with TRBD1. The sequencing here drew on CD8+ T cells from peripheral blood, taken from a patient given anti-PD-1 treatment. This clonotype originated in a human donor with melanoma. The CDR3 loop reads CASSGQENIQYF. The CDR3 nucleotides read TGTGCCAGCAGCGGACAGGAAAACATTCAGTACTTC.